This T cell receptor (beta chain) was sequenced during a study of CD8 T cells in ankylosing spondylitis. Study-wide results and limits: Disease-linked clones had a CD8+ phenotype and relatively low frequency in peripheral blood.

The germline V gene has CDR1 LGHDT and CDR2 YNNKEL (reference sequence). CDR3 length equals 17 residues. The V and J ends lost 1 base and 2 bases respectively, with 15 bases between them. Each CDR3 protein gets one entry after TCRdb re-called the 5' RACE reads with MiXCR. The sample gives around 140,000 distinct CDR3 sequences, roughly 11% of which show up once; about 4% is in the top ten. This clonotype was observed many times. What it binds is unknown. This clonotype was obtained from a female donor with ankylosing spondylitis or in good health (not recorded which). The sequencing input was blood, either unsorted or a sorted T cell fraction (not recorded which). The chain couples TRBV3-1 to TRBJ2-1; D call uncertain. CDR3 DNA sequence: TGTGCCAGCAGCCAAGCCGCCTGGACCAATCCCTACAATGAGCAGTTCTTC. Amino acids: CASSQAAWTNPYNEQFF.